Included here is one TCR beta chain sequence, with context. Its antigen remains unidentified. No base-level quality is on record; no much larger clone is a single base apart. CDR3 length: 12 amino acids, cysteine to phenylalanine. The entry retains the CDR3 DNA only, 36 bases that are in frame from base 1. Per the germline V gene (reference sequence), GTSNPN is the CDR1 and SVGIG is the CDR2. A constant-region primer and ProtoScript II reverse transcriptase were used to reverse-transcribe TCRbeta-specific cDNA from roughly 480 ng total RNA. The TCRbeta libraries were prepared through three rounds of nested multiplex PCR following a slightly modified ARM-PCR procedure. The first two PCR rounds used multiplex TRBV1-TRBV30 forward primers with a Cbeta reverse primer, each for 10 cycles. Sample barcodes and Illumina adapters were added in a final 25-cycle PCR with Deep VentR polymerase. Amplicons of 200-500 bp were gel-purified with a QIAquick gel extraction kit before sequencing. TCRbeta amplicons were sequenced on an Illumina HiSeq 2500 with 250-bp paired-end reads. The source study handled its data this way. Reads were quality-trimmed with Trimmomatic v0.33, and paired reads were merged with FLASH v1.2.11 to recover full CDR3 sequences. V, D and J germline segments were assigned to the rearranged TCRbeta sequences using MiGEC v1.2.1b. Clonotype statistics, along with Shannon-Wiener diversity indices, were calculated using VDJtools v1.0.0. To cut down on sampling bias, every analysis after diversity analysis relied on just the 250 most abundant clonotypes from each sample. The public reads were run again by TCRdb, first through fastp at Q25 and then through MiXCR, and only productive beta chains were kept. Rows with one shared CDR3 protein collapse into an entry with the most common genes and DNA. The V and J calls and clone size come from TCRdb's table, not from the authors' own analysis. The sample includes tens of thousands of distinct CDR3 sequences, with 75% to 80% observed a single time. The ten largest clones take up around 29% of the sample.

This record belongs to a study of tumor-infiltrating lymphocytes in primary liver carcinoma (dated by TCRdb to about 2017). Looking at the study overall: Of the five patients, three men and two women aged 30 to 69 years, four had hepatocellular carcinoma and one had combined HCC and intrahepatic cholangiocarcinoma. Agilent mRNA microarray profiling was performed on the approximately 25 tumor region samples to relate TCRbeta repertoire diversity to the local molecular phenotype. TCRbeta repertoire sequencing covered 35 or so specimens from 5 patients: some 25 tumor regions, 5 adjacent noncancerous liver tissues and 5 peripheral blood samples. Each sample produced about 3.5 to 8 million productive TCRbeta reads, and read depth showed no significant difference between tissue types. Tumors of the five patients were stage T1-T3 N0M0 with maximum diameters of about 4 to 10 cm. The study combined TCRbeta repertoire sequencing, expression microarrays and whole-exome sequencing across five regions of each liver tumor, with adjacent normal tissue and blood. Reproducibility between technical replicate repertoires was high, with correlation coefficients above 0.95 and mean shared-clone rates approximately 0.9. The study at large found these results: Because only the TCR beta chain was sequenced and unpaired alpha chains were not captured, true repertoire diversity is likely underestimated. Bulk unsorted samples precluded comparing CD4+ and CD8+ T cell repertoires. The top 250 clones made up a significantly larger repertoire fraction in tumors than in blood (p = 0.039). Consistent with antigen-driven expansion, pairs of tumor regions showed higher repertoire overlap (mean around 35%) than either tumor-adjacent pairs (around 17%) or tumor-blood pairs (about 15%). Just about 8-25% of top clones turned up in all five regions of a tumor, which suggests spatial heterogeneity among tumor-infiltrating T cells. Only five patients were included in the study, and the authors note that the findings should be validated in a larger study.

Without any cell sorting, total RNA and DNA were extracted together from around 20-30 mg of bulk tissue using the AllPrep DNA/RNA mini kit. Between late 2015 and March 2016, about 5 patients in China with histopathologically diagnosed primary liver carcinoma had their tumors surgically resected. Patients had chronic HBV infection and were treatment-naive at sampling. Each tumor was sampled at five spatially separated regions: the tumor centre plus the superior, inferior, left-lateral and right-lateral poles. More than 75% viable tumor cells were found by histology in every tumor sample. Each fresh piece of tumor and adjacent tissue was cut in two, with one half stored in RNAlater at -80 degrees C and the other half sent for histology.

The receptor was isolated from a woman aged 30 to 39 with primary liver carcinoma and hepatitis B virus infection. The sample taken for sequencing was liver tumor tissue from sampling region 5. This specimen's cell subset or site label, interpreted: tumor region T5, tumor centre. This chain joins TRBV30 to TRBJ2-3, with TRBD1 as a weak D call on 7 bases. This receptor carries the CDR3 CVSSVRDSAQYF. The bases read TGTGTCTCGAGTGTGCGGGACAGTGCGCAGTATTTT.